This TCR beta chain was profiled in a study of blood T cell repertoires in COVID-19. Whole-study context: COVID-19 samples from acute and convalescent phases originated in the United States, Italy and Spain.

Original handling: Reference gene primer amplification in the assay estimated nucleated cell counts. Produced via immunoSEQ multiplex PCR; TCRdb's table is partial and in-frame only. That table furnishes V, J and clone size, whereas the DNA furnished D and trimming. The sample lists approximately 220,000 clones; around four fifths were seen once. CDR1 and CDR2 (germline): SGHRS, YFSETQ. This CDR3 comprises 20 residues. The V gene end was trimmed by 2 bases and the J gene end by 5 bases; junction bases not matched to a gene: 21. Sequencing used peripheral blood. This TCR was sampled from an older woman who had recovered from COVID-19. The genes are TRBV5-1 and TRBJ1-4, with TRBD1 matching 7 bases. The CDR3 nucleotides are TGCGCCAGCAGCTTAGAGGTGGGACCAGGGTCCAGGGGGTGGAATGAAAAACTGTTTTTT. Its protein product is CASSLEVGPGSRGWNEKLFF.